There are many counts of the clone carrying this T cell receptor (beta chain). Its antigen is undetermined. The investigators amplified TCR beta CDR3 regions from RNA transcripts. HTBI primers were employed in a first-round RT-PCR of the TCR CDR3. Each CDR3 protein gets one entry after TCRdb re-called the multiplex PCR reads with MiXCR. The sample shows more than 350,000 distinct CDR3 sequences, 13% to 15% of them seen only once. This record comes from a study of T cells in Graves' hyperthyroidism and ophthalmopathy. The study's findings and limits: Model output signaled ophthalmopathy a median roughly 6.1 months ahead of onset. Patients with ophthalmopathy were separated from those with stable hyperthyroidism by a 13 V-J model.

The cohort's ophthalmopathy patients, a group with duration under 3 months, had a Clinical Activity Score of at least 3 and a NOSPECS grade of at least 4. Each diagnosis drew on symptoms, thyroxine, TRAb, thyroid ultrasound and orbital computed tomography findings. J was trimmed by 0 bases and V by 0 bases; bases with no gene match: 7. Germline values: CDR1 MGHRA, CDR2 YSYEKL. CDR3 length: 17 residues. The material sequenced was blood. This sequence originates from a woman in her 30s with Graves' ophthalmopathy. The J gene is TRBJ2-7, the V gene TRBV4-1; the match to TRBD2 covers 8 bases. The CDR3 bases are TGCGCCAGCAGCCAAGAGGGGAGCGGGGGAAACTCCTACGAGCAGTACTTC. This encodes CASSQEGSGGNSYEQYF.